This T cell receptor beta chain derives from a study of CD8 T cells in Susac syndrome. From blood CD8+ and CD4+ T cells, TCR beta sequences were generated. In the multiple sclerosis control group, patients were treatment-naive and had stable or active relapsing-remitting disease. As for this clonotype: Its cognate antigen is unknown.

The germline gives CDR1 SGHTA, CDR2 FQGNSA. With 10 bases clipped from V and 4 bases from J, the junction kept 12 bases outside the gene matches. The CDR3 spans 14 residues. With random hexamers, roughly 0.45 to 1 ug RNA was reverse transcribed. Multiplex immunoSEQ PCR targeted 54 Vbeta and 13 Jbeta TCR beta segments. Each CDR3 protein gets one entry after TCRdb re-called the immunoSEQ multiplex PCR reads with MiXCR. The sample contains about 200,000 distinct CDR3 sequences, roughly 95% of which appear only once. General study findings and limits: Only a relatively small number of individuals were included in the TCR sequencing and HLA analysis.

The origin of this receptor is a human donor with multiple sclerosis. The chain recombines TRBV7-2 with TRBJ2-7; 8 bases align to TRBD2. The sequenced material came from CD4+ T cells from PBMCs. The chain's CDR3 is CATGRGDRGYEQYF. CDR3 nucleotides: TGTGCCACCGGGAGGGGGGATAGAGGATACGAGCAGTACTTC. The full variable domain, with the rest looked up from reference TRBV7-2 and TRBJ2-7, is GAGVSQSPSNKVTEKGKDVELRCDPISGHTALYWYRQSLGQGLEFLIYFQGNSAPDKSGLPSDRFSAERTGGSVSTLTIQRTQQEDSAVYLCATGRGDRGYEQYFGPGTRLTVT.